These 16 T cell receptor beta chains were sequenced from one sample in a study of CD4+ T cells in melanoma. Sequenced by immunoSEQ multiplex PCR; TCRdb stores in-frame clones only, minus some. The data hold nearly 50,000 clones, with nearly 90% observed a single time. Sequencing input: peripheral blood. The origin of the receptors is a human donor with melanoma.

The rearrangement links TRBV19 to TRBJ2-1; 9 positions match TRBD1. The V and J ends lost 6 bases and 4 bases, in that order; junction bases with no gene match: 7. The CDR3 has 15 amino acids. Germline-derived CDR1 and CDR2 are LNHDA and SQIVND (reference sequence). The CDR3 loop is CASSTGQGLYNEQFF. Here the CDR3 DNA reads TGTGCCAGTAGCACCGGACAGGGGCTATACAATGAGCAGTTCTTC.

The gene calls are TRBV19 and TRBJ1-1, with TRBD1 matching 7 bases. The V gene's germline CDR1 is LNHDA and CDR2 SQIVND (reference sequence). This CDR3 region has 15 residues. Trimming cost V 5 bases and J 4 bases; bases outside gene matches: 10. The CDR3 reads CASSYAGQPITEAFF. The CDR3 DNA reads as TGTGCCAGTAGTTATGCGGGACAGCCTATCACTGAAGCTTTCTTT.

The V gene is TRBV7-6, the J gene TRBJ2-1, with unresolved D. V was trimmed by 1 base and J by 7 bases, leaving 8 bases between them. The germline V gene encodes CDR1 SGHVS and CDR2 FNYEAQ. The CDR3 is made up of 13 amino acids. The CDR3 coding sequence is TGTGCCAGCAGCTTAGGTATTAGGAATGAGCAGTTCTTC. Encoded protein: CASSLGIRNEQFF.

The chain is built from TRBV10-3 and TRBJ1-6; 8 bases are a match to TRBD1. The CDR3 totals 13 residues. Germline V lookup: CDR1 ENHRY, CDR2 SYGVKD. With 4 bases clipped from V and 7 bases from J, the junction kept 0 bases outside the gene matches. CDR3 DNA: TGTGCCATCAGTGGGACAGGGAATTCACCCCTCCACTTT. Translating it yields CAISGTGNSPLHF.

V gene TRBV5-1 combines with J gene TRBJ2-5; 9 nucleotides line up with TRBD2. Per germline, CDR1 SGHRS and CDR2 YFSETQ. Trimming removed 0 bases from V and 5 bases from J; junction bases left unmatched: 8. The CDR3 covers 16 residues. CDR3 in DNA: TGCGCCAGCAGCTTGGCGAGGTCTAGCGGGGTGGAGACCCAGTACTTC. It codes for CASSLARSSGVETQYF.

This clone was detected only a few times. The chain recombines TRBV5-1 with TRBJ2-7, with 7 bases that match TRBD1. Germline V gives CDR1 SGHRS, CDR2 YFSETQ. Trimming at V came to 5 bases and at J to 2 bases, leaving 4 bases not matched to a gene. This CDR3 region has 13 residues. This chain's CDR3 is CASRGTDTYEQYF. The CDR3 DNA follows: TGCGCCAGCAGGGGGACAGACACCTACGAGCAGTACTTC.

About this clone: A read error may account for a junction end that differs from germline. V is TRBV27 and J is TRBJ1-1, with D tentatively TRBD1 (6 bases). Germline V lookup: CDR1 MNHEY, CDR2 SMNVEV (reference sequence). This CDR3 region has 15 residues. The CDR3 DNA is TGTGCCAGCAGGTTATTATCCAGGGGTCTCACTGAAGCTTTCTTT. The encoded protein is CASRLLSRGLTEAFF.

The chain recombines TRBV6-1 with TRBJ2-7; TRBD2 aligns across 12 bases. The length of the CDR3 is 15 residues. CDR1 is MNHNS, CDR2 SASEGT, per germline. The J segment lost 2 bases and the V segment lost 6 bases, leaving 5 bases of the junction unmatched. CDR3 amino acids: CASSEGLAGTYEQYF. The CDR3 nucleotides are TGTGCCAGCAGCGAGGGACTAGCGGGCACCTACGAGCAGTACTTC.

This chain links TRBV6-1 with TRBJ2-7; 9 bases fit TRBD2. This CDR3 has 14 residues. Germline V gives CDR1 MNHNS, CDR2 SASEGT. Losses at the gene ends were 6 bases for V and 2 bases for J; bases not matched to a gene: 5. The CDR3 region is CASSLAGNAYEQYF. DNA of the CDR3: TGTGCCAGCAGCCTAGCGGGAAATGCCTACGAGCAGTACTTC.

This clone was counted a single time. V usage is TRBV15 and J usage is TRBJ2-5; D perhaps matches TRBD1 (6 bases). The CDR3 is 14 residues long. From germline, CDR1 is LNHNV and CDR2 YYDKDF (reference sequence). The V gene lost 7 bases and the J gene lost 0 bases, with 12 bases spanning the gap. The CDR3 region is CATNNRTDQETQYF. CDR3 in DNA: TGTGCCACCAACAATCGGACAGACCAAGAGACCCAGTACTTC.

The V gene is TRBV14, the J gene TRBJ2-7; no clear D gene. V lost 2 bases, J lost 6 bases, and 11 bases lay in between. The CDR3 is 13 amino acids. Germline CDR1 is SGHDN and CDR2 is FVKESK. CDR3: CASSQPLMGEQYF. The CDR3 bases are TGTGCCAGCAGCCAACCCCTTATGGGCGAGCAGTACTTC. Supplemented by reference TRBV14 and TRBJ2-7, the full variable domain reads EAGVTQFPSHSVIEKGQTVTLRCDPISGHDNLYWYRRVMGKEIKFLLHFVKESKQDESGMPNNRFLAERTGGTYSTLKVQPAELEDSGVYFCASSQPLMGEQYFGPGTRLTVT.

V is TRBV7-6 and J is TRBJ2-3; D is possibly TRBD2 (6 bases). V lost 1 base and J lost 1, with 12 bases in between. The V gene's germline CDR1 is SGHVS and CDR2 FNYEAQ. CDR3 length: 16 amino acids. The CDR3 nucleotides read TGTGCCAGCAGCTTAGGGGCATGGGGGGGCACAGATACGCAGTATTTT. This translates into CASSLGAWGGTDTQYF.

V usage is TRBV19 and J usage is TRBJ2-7, with D unresolved. V dropped 3 bases and J dropped 7 bases, with 16 bases sitting between them. This CDR3 is built from 14 residues. Germline CDR1 reads LNHDA; CDR2 reads SQIVND (reference sequence). In DNA, the CDR3 is TGTGCCAGTAGTATTCGGGCCGGCGTGAGGGAGCAGTACTTC. It translates to CASSIRAGVREQYF. The whole variable domain, filled in from reference TRBV19 and TRBJ2-7, reads DGGITQSPKYLFRKEGQNVTLSCEQNLNHDAMYWYRQDPGQGLRLIYYSQIVNDFQKGDIAEGYSVSREKKESFPLTVTSAQKNPTAFYLCASSIRAGVREQYFGPGTRLTVT.

This clone is categorized as medium-sized (0.01 to 0.1%). This chain uses TRBV28 with TRBJ2-7, with D unresolved. The CDR3 runs 11 residues. Between the trimmed V and J ends, which lost 7 bases and 9 bases, there was a span of 13 bases. Germline V lookup: CDR1 MDHEN, CDR2 SYDVKM. DNA of the CDR3: TGTGCCAGCACTCACTCCGATCGGCAGTACTTC. Its translation: CASTHSDRQYF.

The gene calls are TRBV7-2 and TRBJ2-7; 7 nucleotides align to TRBD1. Per germline, CDR1 SGHTA and CDR2 FQGNSA. The CDR3 consists of 16 residues. V gave up 1 base and J gave up 0 bases; unmatched junction bases: 6. This chain's CDR3 is CASSLVGTEVSYEQYF. For the CDR3, the DNA is TGTGCCAGCAGCTTAGTTGGGACAGAGGTCTCCTACGAGCAGTACTTC.

The CDR3 sequence is CASSSRGPGETQYF. CDR3 DNA sequence: TGTGCCAGCAGTAGTCGGGGGCCGGGAGAGACCCAGTACTTC. The V gene is TRBV27, the J gene TRBJ2-5; D possibly matches TRBD1 or TRBD2 (6 bases each). Trimming took 5 bases from V and 4 from J, leaving 14 bases between them. The CDR3 runs 14 residues. Germline CDR1 is MNHEY and CDR2 is SMNVEV (reference sequence).